This paragraph covers one T cell receptor (beta chain) sequence. The antigen is unknown. This entry belongs to a study of HIV-infected children after antiretroviral therapy interruption. Study-wide points: After treatment interruption started, naive CD4+ CDR3 overlap across time points dropped.

The treatment denotes: PENTA 11 planned treatment interruption arm or continuous ART arm. Memory CD8+ CD45RO+ CD45RA- T cells were sorted from thawed PBMCs. RNA-based 3' RACE libraries used unique molecular identifiers. TCRdb re-derived calls from the 3' RACE reads in MiXCR, one entry per CDR3 protein. The profile covers several thousand distinct CDR3 sequences, with 15% to 20% appearing a single time and around 13% taken by the ten largest. The origin of this receptor is a pool of human donors with HIV. Sequencing was performed on CD45RO+ CD8+ T cells from PBMCs, pooled from several time points, taken from a donor given antiretroviral therapy, either interrupted or continuous. This sample's subset: memory CD8+ CD45RO+ CD45RA- T cells.

CDR3 residues: CASSQDRRETQYF. The CDR3 DNA follows: TGCGCCAGCAGCCAAGATCGGAGAGAGACCCAGTACTTC. V and J are TRBV4-1 and TRBJ2-5; no clear D. This CDR3 spans 13 amino acids. CDR1 MGHRA and CDR2 YSYEKL come from the germline V gene. V was clipped by 0 bases and J by 4 bases, with 6 bases between them.